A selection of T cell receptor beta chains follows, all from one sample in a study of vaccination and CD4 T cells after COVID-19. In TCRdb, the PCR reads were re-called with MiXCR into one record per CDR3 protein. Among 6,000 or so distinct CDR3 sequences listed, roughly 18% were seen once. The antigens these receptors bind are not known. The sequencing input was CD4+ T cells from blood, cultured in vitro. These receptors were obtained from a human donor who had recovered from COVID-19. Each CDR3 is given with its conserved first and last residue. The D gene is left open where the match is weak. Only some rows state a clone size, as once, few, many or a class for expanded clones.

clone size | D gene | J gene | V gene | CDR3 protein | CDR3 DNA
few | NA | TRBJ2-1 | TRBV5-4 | CASSLALGEQFF | TGTGCCAGCAGCTTGGCCTTGGGTGAGCAGTTCTTC
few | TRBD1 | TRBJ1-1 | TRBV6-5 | CASSYSQGAGTEAFF | TGTGCCAGCAGTTACTCCCAGGGGGCCGGCACTGAAGCTTTCTTT
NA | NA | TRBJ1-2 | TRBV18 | CASSPRRDGYTF | TGTGCCAGCTCACCACGAAGGGATGGCTACACCTTC
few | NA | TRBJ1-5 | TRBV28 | CASSLVQGSNQPQHF | TGTGCCAGCAGTTTGGTCCAGGGTAGCAATCAGCCCCAGCATTTT
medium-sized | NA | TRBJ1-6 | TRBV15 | CATSRGRNSPLHF | TGTGCCACCAGCAGGGGCCGTAATTCACCCCTCCACTTT
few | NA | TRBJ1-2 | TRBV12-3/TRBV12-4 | CASRYRDTYGYTF | TGTGCCAGCAGGTACCGGGACACCTATGGCTACACCTTC
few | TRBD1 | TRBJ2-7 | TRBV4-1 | CASSHPGQGAYEQYF | TGCGCCAGCAGCCATCCGGGACAGGGGGCCTACGAGCAGTACTTC
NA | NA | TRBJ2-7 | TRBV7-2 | CASSLDRSYEQYF | TGTGCCAGCAGCTTAGACAGAAGCTACGAGCAGTACTTC
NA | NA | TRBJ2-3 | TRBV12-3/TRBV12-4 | CASSYTGTDTQYF | TGTGCCAGCAGTTATACAGGGACAGATACGCAGTATTTT
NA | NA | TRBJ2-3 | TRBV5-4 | CASRPTSGQKLTDTQYF | TGTGCCAGCAGACCTACTTCCGGACAGAAGCTCACAGATACGCAGTATTTT
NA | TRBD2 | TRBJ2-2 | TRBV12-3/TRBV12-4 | CASSLARLAGTGELFF | TGTGCCAGCAGTTTAGCGAGACTAGCAGGCACCGGGGAGCTGTTTTTT
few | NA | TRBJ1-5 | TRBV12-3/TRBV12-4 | CASSLRQSNQPQHF | TGTGCCAGCAGTCTCAGACAGAGCAATCAGCCCCAGCATTTT
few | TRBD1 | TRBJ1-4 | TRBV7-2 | CASSFGQVVHEKLFF | TGTGCCAGCAGCTTCGGACAGGTCGTCCATGAAAAACTGTTTTTT
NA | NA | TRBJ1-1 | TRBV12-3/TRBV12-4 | CASSPRDTGKSGMAFF | TGTGCCAGCAGCCCCCGGGACACCGGTAAGAGCGGGATGGCTTTCTTT
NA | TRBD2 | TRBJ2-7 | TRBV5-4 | CASSFPASGVYEQYF | TGTGCCAGCAGCTTCCCCGCTAGCGGAGTCTACGAGCAGTACTTC
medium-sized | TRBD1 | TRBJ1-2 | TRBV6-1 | CASSGDSAVYGYTF | TGTGCCAGCAGTGGGGACAGCGCCGTCTATGGCTACACCTTC
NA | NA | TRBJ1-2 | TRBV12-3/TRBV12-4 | CASRPGLVGGYTF | TGTGCCAGCAGACCAGGTCTAGTGGGGGGCTACACCTTC
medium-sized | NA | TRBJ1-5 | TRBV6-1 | CASSRRGGNQPQHF | TGTGCCAGCAGCCGAAGAGGGGGCAATCAGCCCCAGCATTTT
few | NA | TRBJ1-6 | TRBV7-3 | CASSSRGNSLLHF | TGTGCCAGCAGCTCCAGAGGAAATTCACTCCTCCACTTT
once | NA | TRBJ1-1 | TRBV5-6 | CASSLLLNTEAFF | TGTGCCAGCAGCTTGTTGTTGAACACTGAAGCTTTCTTT
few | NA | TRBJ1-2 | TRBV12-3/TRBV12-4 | CASSPGPLYGYTF | TGTGCCAGCAGCCCGGGACCTCTCTATGGCTACACCTTC
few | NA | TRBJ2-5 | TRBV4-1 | CASSQTLASQETQYF | TGCGCCAGCAGCCAAACCCTAGCCTCTCAAGAGACCCAGTACTTC
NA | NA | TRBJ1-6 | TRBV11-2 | CASSLVWDRSSYNSPLHF | TGTGCCAGCAGCTTAGTGTGGGACCGGAGCTCCTATAATTCACCCCTCCACTTT
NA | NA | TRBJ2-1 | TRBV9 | CASSVITLPYNEQFF | TGTGCCAGCAGCGTAATCACCCTACCCTACAATGAGCAGTTCTTC
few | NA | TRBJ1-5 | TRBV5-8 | CASSLHRNQPQHF | TGTGCCAGCAGCTTACACCGCAATCAGCCCCAGCATTTT
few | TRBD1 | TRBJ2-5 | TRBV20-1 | CSASIPGQQETQYF | TGCAGTGCTAGCATCCCGGGACAGCAAGAGACCCAGTACTTC
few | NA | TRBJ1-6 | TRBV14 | CASSPSVYSSYNSPLHF | TGTGCCAGCAGCCCCAGCGTATATAGCTCCTATAATTCACCCCTCCACTTT
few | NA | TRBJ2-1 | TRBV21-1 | CASSKKRDRGIYNEQFF | TGTGCCAGCAGCAAAAAGAGGGACAGGGGGATTTACAATGAGCAGTTCTTC
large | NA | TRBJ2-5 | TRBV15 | CAIATGRLETQYF | TGTGCCATCGCAACAGGGCGGTTGGAGACCCAGTACTTC
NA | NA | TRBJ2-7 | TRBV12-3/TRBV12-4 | CASSLEYGYSYEQYF | TGTGCCAGCAGTTTAGAGTACGGTTACTCCTACGAGCAGTACTTC
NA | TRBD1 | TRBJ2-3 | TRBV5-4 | CASSFTGTGDADTQYF | TGTGCCAGCAGTTTCACCGGGACAGGGGACGCAGATACGCAGTATTTT